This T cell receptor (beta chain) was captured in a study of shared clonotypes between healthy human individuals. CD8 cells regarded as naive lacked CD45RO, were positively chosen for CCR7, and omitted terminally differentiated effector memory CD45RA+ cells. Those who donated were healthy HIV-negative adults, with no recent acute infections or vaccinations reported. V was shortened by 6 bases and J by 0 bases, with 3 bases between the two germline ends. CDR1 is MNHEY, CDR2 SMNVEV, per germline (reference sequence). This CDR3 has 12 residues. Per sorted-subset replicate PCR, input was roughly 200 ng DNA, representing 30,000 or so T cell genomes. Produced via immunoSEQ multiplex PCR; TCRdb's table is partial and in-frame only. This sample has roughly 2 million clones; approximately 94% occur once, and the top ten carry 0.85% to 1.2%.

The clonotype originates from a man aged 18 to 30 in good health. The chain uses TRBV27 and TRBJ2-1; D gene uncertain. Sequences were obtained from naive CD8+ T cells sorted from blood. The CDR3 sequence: CASSTSYNEQFF. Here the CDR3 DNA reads TGTGCCAGCAGCACCTCCTACAATGAGCAGTTCTTC.